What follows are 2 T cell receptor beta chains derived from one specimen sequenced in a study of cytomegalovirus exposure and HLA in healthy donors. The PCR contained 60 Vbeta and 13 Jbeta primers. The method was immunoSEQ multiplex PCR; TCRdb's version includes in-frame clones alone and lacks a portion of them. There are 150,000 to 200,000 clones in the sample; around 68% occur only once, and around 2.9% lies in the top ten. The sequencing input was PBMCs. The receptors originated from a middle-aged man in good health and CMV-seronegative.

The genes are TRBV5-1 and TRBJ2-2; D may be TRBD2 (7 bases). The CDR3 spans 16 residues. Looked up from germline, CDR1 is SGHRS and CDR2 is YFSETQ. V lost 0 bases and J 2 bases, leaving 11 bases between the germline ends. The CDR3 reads CASSLVSGGNTGELFF. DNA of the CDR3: TGCGCCAGCAGCTTGGTTTCGGGGGGCAACACCGGGGAGCTGTTTTTT. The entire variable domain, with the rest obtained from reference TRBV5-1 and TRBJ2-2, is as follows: KAGVTQTPRYLIKTRGQQVTLSCSPISGHRSVSWYQQTPGQGLQFLFEYFSETQRNKGNFPGRFSGRQFSNSRSEMNVSTLELGDSALYLCASSLVSGGNTGELFFGEGSRLTVL.

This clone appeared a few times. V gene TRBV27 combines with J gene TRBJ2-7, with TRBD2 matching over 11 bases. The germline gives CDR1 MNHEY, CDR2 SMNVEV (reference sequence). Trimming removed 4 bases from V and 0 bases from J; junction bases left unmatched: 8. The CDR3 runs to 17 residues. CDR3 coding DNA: TGTGCCAGCAGTTACTCCGGGACTAGCGGCAGCTCCTACGAGCAGTACTTC. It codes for CASSYSGTSGSSYEQYF.